Presented here are 3 T cell receptor beta chains from one specimen sequenced in a study of CD8+ T cells in alopecia areata. Indicated treatment: oral pan-JAK inhibitor, 5-10 mg twice daily. TCR sequencing used cDNA made by reverse transcription of extracted RNA. TCRdb's copy holds only in-frame clones and misses some; the assay was immunoSEQ multiplex PCR. The sample lists more than 110,000 clones, 45% to 60% occurring once. The sample was CD8+ T cells sorted from blood, taken at week 4, from a patient treated with tofacitinib. Receptors originate from a human donor with alopecia areata.

The V gene is TRBV6-4, the J gene TRBJ2-2; 13 nucleotides align to TRBD2. V shed 6 bases and J 1 base; nucleotides not matched to a gene: 2. The CDR3 is 16 amino acids. In germline, CDR1 is MRHNA, CDR2 SNTAGT. This CDR3 reads CASSRLAGGNTGELFF. The CDR3 coding sequence is TGTGCCAGCAGCCGACTAGCGGGGGGGAACACCGGGGAGCTGTTTTTT.

This clone was seen once. The chain uses TRBV29-1 and TRBJ2-5, with 7 bases aligning to TRBD2. Per germline, CDR1 SQVTM and CDR2 ANQGSEA. The CDR3 runs 13 residues. Trimming at V came to 6 bases and at J to 5 bases, leaving 9 bases not matched to a gene. The CDR3 loop is CSVEGGSVETQYF. The CDR3 DNA sequence: TGCAGCGTAGAGGGAGGGAGTGTGGAGACCCAGTACTTC. The full variable domain, in which reference TRBV29-1 and TRBJ2-5 provide the parts outside the CDR3, is SAVISQKPSRDICQRGTSLTIQCQVDSQVTMMFWYRQQPGQSLTLIATANQGSEATYESGFVIDKFPISRPNLTFSTLTVSNMSPEDSSIYLCSVEGGSVETQYFGPGTRLLVL.

The chain recombines TRBV2 with TRBJ1-1; 7 positions match TRBD1. Trimming took 8 bases from V and 11 from J; bases not matched to a gene: 8. The CDR3 sequence is 11 residues long. Germline CDR1 SNHLY, CDR2 FYNNEI. In nucleotides, the CDR3 is TGTGCCAGCGCTCTCGGGACAGAGGCTTTCTTT. Translating gives CASALGTEAFF.